The 25 T cell receptor beta chains presented below share a single source sample, sequenced in a study of T-cell memory formation after mild COVID-19. TCRdb re-derived calls from the 5' RACE reads in MiXCR, one entry per CDR3 protein. The top ten hold roughly two fifths of the sample, which has over 70,000 distinct CDR3 sequences, about 14% seen once. The source material was PBMCs or a T cell subset sorted from them (not recorded which). These receptors were obtained from a man younger than 35 who had mild COVID-19 (a few samples of this study predate the infection). Cell type and time point are not known.

The rearrangement links TRBV12-3 or TRBV12-4 to TRBJ1-2; D is uncertain. This CDR3 is 13 amino acids long. Between the trimmed V and J ends, which lost 6 bases and 5 bases, there was a span of 13 bases. The chain's CDR3 is CASSHAPGYGYTF. CDR3 nucleotide sequence: TGTGCCAGCAGCCACGCCCCTGGTTATGGCTACACCTTC.

V and J are TRBV27 and TRBJ1-2; a weak D match, TRBD1 (5 bases). Trimming removed 4 bases at V and 5 bases at J, with 11 bases between. This CDR3 has 13 amino acids. Germline loops: CDR1 MNHEY, CDR2 SMNVEV (reference sequence). For the CDR3, the DNA is TGTGCCAGCAGTTCCGACAGCGAATATGGCTACACCTTC. This sequence encodes CASSSDSEYGYTF.

This rearrangement joins TRBV29-1 to TRBJ1-4; 10 bases match TRBD1. The CDR3 is 13 amino acids. Per the germline V gene, CDR1 is SQVTM and CDR2 is ANQGSEA. The V gene end was trimmed by 7 bases and the J gene end by 8 bases; junction bases not matched to a gene: 7. The CDR3: CSAWGTGEEKLFF. For the CDR3, the DNA is TGCAGCGCCTGGGGGACAGGGGAGGAAAAACTGTTTTTT.

The genes are TRBV6-6 and TRBJ2-7; tentatively, D is TRBD1 (5 bases). Germline V gene data show CDR1 as MNHNY and CDR2 as SVGAGI (reference sequence). This CDR3 has 19 residues. Between the trimmed V and J ends, which lost 0 bases and 3 bases, there was a span of 24 bases. In DNA form, the CDR3 reads TGTGCCAGCAGTTACTCGAGTGACGGTCGGGCGAAAGGGGACTACGAGCAGTACGTC. It encodes CASSYSSDGRAKGDYEQYV.

This clonotype came up many times. The chain carries TRBV7-6 and TRBJ1-1; D is unresolved. Per the germline V gene, CDR1 is SGHVS and CDR2 is FNYEAQ. V was trimmed by 1 base and J by 2 bases, leaving 8 bases between them. CDR3 length equals 14 residues. This chain's CDR3 is CASSLGYGNTEAFF. The CDR3 DNA follows: TGTGCCAGCAGCTTAGGGTACGGCAACACTGAAGCTTTCTTT. The variable domain in full, with the rest retrieved from reference TRBV7-6 and TRBJ1-1, is GAGVSQSPRYKVTKRGQDVALRCDPISGHVSLYWYRQALGQGPEFLTYFNYEAQQDKSGLPNDRFSAERPEGSISTLTIQRTEQRDSAMYRCASSLGYGNTEAFFGQGTRLTVV.

The rearrangement links TRBV13 to TRBJ2-5, with a tentative D call TRBD1 (7 bases). The CDR3 length is 16 residues. Germline CDR1 PRHDT, CDR2 FYEKMQ (reference sequence). V was pared by 3 bases and J by 2 bases, with 16 bases between. For the CDR3, the DNA is TGTGCCAGCAGCTTCGGAGGGACAGTGTTTCAAGAGACCCAGTACTTC. Its translation is CASSFGGTVFQETQYF.

The V and J genes are TRBV12-3 or TRBV12-4 and TRBJ2-3; possibly TRBD1 for D (6 bases). This CDR3 comprises 14 residues. V lost 3 bases to trimming and J lost 1 base, with 8 bases between them. The CDR3 nucleotides read TGTGCCAGCAGTTTCAGGGGTGGCACAGATACGCAGTATTTT. Protein: CASSFRGGTDTQYF.

The V gene is TRBV7-3, the J gene TRBJ2-2; 8 bases agree with TRBD2. Germline CDR1 is SGHTA and CDR2 is FQGTGA. The CDR3 totals 17 residues. With V trimmed by 0 bases and J by 4 bases, 7 bases remained unmatched. This CDR3 is CASSLTSGGASTGELFF. The CDR3, as DNA: TGTGCCAGCAGCTTAACCTCGGGGGGGGCCTCCACCGGGGAGCTGTTTTTT.

The genes are TRBV7-2 and TRBJ1-3; D is perhaps TRBD1 (5 bases). CDR1 and CDR2 (germline): SGHTA, FQGNSA. The CDR3 spans 15 residues. V gave up 5 bases and J gave up 1 base, with 12 bases separating them. The CDR3 DNA follows: TGTGCCAGCAGCCCCGGCCCAGGGTCTGGAAACACCATATATTTT. It codes for CASSPGPGSGNTIYF.

The genes are TRBV20-1 and TRBJ2-7; 11 nucleotides agree with TRBD1. The CDR3 has 16 residues. After removal of 5 bases from V and 4 bases from J, the junction contained 13 bases not matched to a gene. Germline V CDR1 and CDR2: DFQATT, SNEGSKA (reference sequence). In DNA, the CDR3 is TGCAGTGCTGGAACATCAGTCCGGGACAGGGGGTACGAGCAGTACGTC. Translation: CSAGTSVRDRGYEQYV.

The table lists this clonotype with a few counts. The chain carries TRBV6-5 and TRBJ2-3; no clear D gene. The CDR3 has 13 amino acids. Trimming took 6 bases from V and 4 from J, leaving 11 bases between them. Germline CDR1 MNHEY, CDR2 SVGAGI. This CDR3 is CASRTLYSDTQYF. CDR3 bases: TGTGCCAGCAGAACGCTCTATTCAGATACGCAGTATTTT.

V and J are TRBV15 and TRBJ2-3; tentatively, D is TRBD2 (5 bases). Trimming shortened V by 3 bases and J by 5 bases, and 15 bases separated the two germline ends. Germline CDR1 reads LNHNV; CDR2 reads YYDKDF (reference sequence). CDR3 length equals 15 residues. CDR3 in amino acids: CATSSLALLLDTQYF. The CDR3 DNA sequence: TGTGCCACCAGCAGTCTAGCCTTACTGCTAGATACGCAGTATTTT.

The chain uses TRBV25-1 and TRBJ2-3; D is unresolved. Germline CDR1 and CDR2: MGHDK and SYGVNS. The CDR3 contains 13 residues. Deletions cut 1 base from V and 5 bases from J, with 7 bases between. The CDR3 DNA sequence: TGTGCCAGCAGTGAATTCGTCGGAGATACGCAGTATTTT. It is translated as CASSEFVGDTQYF.

This clonotype was detected a few times. V is TRBV5-1 and J is TRBJ1-2; the D gene is possibly TRBD1 (5 bases). This CDR3 spans 13 amino acids. Germline assignment: CDR1 SGHRS and CDR2 YFSETQ. The V end was cut by 0 bases, the J end by 8 bases, with 11 bases between. The DNA for the CDR3 is TGCGCCAGCAGCTTGGGGACACAGGAGGGCTACACCTTC. It specifies CASSLGTQEGYTF.

This clonotype was picked up a small number of times. The CDR3 DNA is TGTGCCAGCAGCCAAGGGCTAGCGGGGGGCTACGAGCAGTACGTC. Encoded protein: CASSQGLAGGYEQYV. This chain uses TRBV3-1 with TRBJ2-7, with TRBD2 matching over 11 bases. V lost 1 base and J lost 3; bases outside the gene matches: 2. The CDR3 runs 15 residues. Germline lookup yields CDR1 LGHDT and CDR2 YNNKEL (reference sequence).

This sequence joins TRBV29-1 and TRBJ1-2; D is possibly TRBD1 (6 bases). Trimming removed 6 bases at V and 4 bases at J, with 9 bases between. This CDR3 contains 11 residues. Germline CDR1 and CDR2: SQVTM and ANQGSEA. Here the CDR3 reads CSVRTVYGYTF. The CDR3 DNA sequence: TGCAGCGTCCGGACAGTCTATGGCTACACCTTC.

The chain carries TRBV25-1 and TRBJ2-7; 8 bases agree with TRBD1. This CDR3 comprises 14 residues. V shed 2 bases and J 5 bases; nucleotides not matched to a gene: 5. Germline CDR1 MGHDK, CDR2 SYGVNS. The CDR3 loop reads CASSERGQGHEQYF. The CDR3 DNA reads as TGTGCCAGCAGTGAACGTGGACAGGGCCACGAGCAGTACTTC.

This clonotype was recorded a few times. The chain is built from TRBV4-3 and TRBJ2-5; D gene uncertain. This CDR3 comprises 17 residues. CDR1 and CDR2 (germline): LGHNA, YSLEER. Trimming left V 0 bases short and J 5 bases short, with 19 bases between. This chain's CDR3 is CASSQDVRSYLPETQYF. The CDR3 region has the DNA TGCGCCAGCAGCCAAGACGTAAGGTCCTACCTACCGGAGACCCAGTACTTC.

Many counts were recorded for this clonotype. The chain couples TRBV7-3 to TRBJ2-5; D assignment may be TRBD1 or TRBD2 (5 bases each). V was pared by 3 bases and J by 3 bases, with 17 bases between. Looked up from germline, CDR1 is SGHTA and CDR2 is FQGTGA. This CDR3 has 16 amino acids. CDR3 in amino acids: CASSFRGRAYEETQYF. In DNA, the CDR3 is TGTGCCAGCAGCTTCCGGGGACGTGCGTATGAAGAGACCCAGTACTTC.

The table lists this clonotype with a few counts. The V and J genes are TRBV10-3 and TRBJ2-5; no clear D. The CDR3 totals 15 residues. Deletions cut 2 bases from V and 0 bases from J, with 10 bases between. The germline CDR1 and CDR2 sequences are ENHRY and SYGVKD. The CDR3 nucleotides read TGTGCCATCAGTGAGACTCAGAGGTACCAAGAGACCCAGTACTTC. Protein product: CAISETQRYQETQYF.

Of note for this clonotype: Relative to the germline gene, one junction end is altered; a read error may explain this. J is TRBJ2-7 and V is TRBV13; D is undetermined. The CDR3 contains 14 residues. CDR1 and CDR2 from the germline V gene are PRHDT and FYEKMQ (reference sequence). The CDR3 DNA reads as TGTGCCAGCAGCCCCGCCCTGGGCGCCTACGAGCAGTGCTTC. It encodes CASSPALGAYEQCF.

This clonotype came up a few times. This chain uses TRBV20-1 with TRBJ1-6; D may be TRBD1 (5 bases). V was pared by 2 bases and J by 5 bases, with 13 bases between. The CDR3 is made up of 15 amino acids. The germline CDR1 and CDR2 sequences are DFQATT and SNEGSKA (reference sequence). CDR3 sequence: CSARPGTPDNSPLHF. CDR3 nucleotides: TGCAGTGCTAGACCTGGGACGCCGGATAATTCACCCCTCCACTTT.

The V and J genes are TRBV12-3 or TRBV12-4 and TRBJ2-7; D is unresolved. The CDR3 is 13 residues long. Deletions cut 6 bases from V and 1 base from J, with 10 bases between. In DNA, the CDR3 is TGTGCCAGCAGGGATAGCAGGTCCTACGAGCAGTACGTC. It yields the protein CASRDSRSYEQYV.

V usage is TRBV11-2 and J usage is TRBJ2-7; D is uncertain. The CDR3 runs 15 residues. Looked up from germline, CDR1 is SGHAT and CDR2 is FQNNGV. Trimming removed 1 base from V and 0 bases from J, with 10 bases in between. DNA of the CDR3: TGTGCCAGCAGCTTAGGGGGTCGAAGCTCCTACGAGCAGTACGTC. It is translated as CASSLGGRSSYEQYV.

The chain carries TRBV5-1 and TRBJ1-2; D call uncertain. Looked up from germline, CDR1 is SGHRS and CDR2 is YFSETQ. V was pared by 0 bases and J by 8 bases, with 11 bases between. This CDR3 has 13 amino acids. CDR3 residues: CASSLGGFWGYTF. In DNA, the CDR3 is TGCGCCAGCAGCTTGGGAGGGTTTTGGGGCTACACCTTC.